Listed here are 30 T cell receptor beta chains from one sample, sequenced in a study of CD8+CD57+ T cells in acquired aplastic anemia. Flow cytometry had shown expanded CD8+CD57+ cells in the patients chosen for sequencing. It was genomic DNA that served as the template for profiling TCR beta VDJ and CDR3. MiXCR, run by TCRdb on the reads, gives a single entry per CDR3 protein. The top ten hold about 9.5% of the sample, which has roughly 190,000 distinct CDR3 sequences, nearly 50% seen once. Sequenced: sorted CD4+, CD8+, or CD8+CD57+ T cells (not recorded which) from PBMCs. The receptors were sampled from a human donor with aplastic anemia.

The chain combines TRBV19 with TRBJ2-7; 8 bases agree with TRBD2. V trimming: 2 bases; J trimming: 3 bases; junction bases outside the gene matches: 12. This CDR3 contains 17 residues. Germline lookup yields CDR1 LNHDA and CDR2 SQIVND (reference sequence). CDR3 bases: TGTGCCAGTAGTATACTAAACTTGGGACTAGTATTCTACGAGCAGTACTTC. Translating gives CASSILNLGLVFYEQYF.

This clonotype was seen repeatedly, ten times or more. The genes are TRBV6-5 and TRBJ1-1; tentative D call: TRBD1 (6 bases). Germline CDR1 MNHEY, CDR2 SVGAGI. CDR3 length: 14 amino acids. V lost 2 bases, J lost 4 bases, and 11 bases lay in between. CDR3 amino acids: CASSYTIRGTEAFF. The CDR3, as DNA: TGTGCCAGCAGTTACACCATCAGGGGCACTGAAGCTTTCTTT.

As regards this clonotype: This may arise from a read error, as a much more abundant clone is one base away. This chain uses TRBV12-3 or TRBV12-4 with TRBJ2-2; TRBD1 agrees at 10 bases. The CDR3 has 14 residues. Here the CDR3 DNA reads TGTGCCAGCACTCCGGGACAGGGGATCGGGGAGCTGTCTTTT. It specifies CASTPGQGIGELSF.

The sample holds many counts of this clonotype. The CDR3 sequence is CSAATGAFQPQHF. In DNA form, the CDR3 reads TGCAGTGCAGCCACAGGGGCGTTTCAGCCCCAGCATTTT. This chain links TRBV20-1 with TRBJ1-5; 7 bases are shared with TRBD1. Germline trimming cut 6 bases from V and 6 bases from J; bases unmatched to any gene: 8. In germline, CDR1 is DFQATT, CDR2 SNEGSKA (reference sequence). This CDR3 region has 13 residues.

V is TRBV20-1 and J is TRBJ2-3; 10 nucleotides align to TRBD2. This CDR3 has 14 residues. Looked up from germline, CDR1 is DFQATT and CDR2 is SNEGSKA (reference sequence). The CDR3 protein is CSAPSGGNTDTQYF. CDR3 in DNA: TGCAGCGCACCTAGCGGGGGAAACACAGATACGCAGTATTTT.

With regard to this clonotype: A much more abundant neighbour one base away suggests this may be a read error. CDR3 residues: CASSLTGDTEAFF. Here the CDR3 DNA reads TGTGCCAGCAGCTTGACAGGGGACACTGAAGCTTTCTTT. V and J are TRBV5-8 and TRBJ1-1, with 7 bases fitting TRBD1. Trimming at V came to 1 base and at J to 3 bases, leaving 0 bases not matched to a gene. Germline assignment: CDR1 SGHTS and CDR2 YDEGEE. This CDR3 comprises 13 residues.

V and J are TRBV2 and TRBJ2-5; 9 bases are a match to TRBD1. The trim removed 6 bases at V and 0 bases at J, leaving 2 bases unmatched. CDR1 and CDR2 from the germline V gene are SNHLY and FYNNEI. The CDR3 has 14 amino acids. CDR3 in DNA: TGTGCCAGCAGCGGACAGGGGTACCAAGAGACCCAGTACTTC. It specifies CASSGQGYQETQYF.

This clonotype appeared a few times. The V call is TRBV4-1, the J call TRBJ1-2; TRBD1 is a possible D gene (5 bases). The germline V gene has CDR1 MGHRA and CDR2 YSYEKL. The CDR3 runs 14 residues. V shed 1 base and J shed 5 bases, with 11 bases lying between them. As DNA, the CDR3 is TGCGCCAGCAGCCAAGGGTTGCAGGGATATGGCTACACCTTC. Protein: CASSQGLQGYGYTF.

A few counts support this clonotype. The chain has TRBV19 and TRBJ2-4, with D tentatively TRBD1 (6 bases). The CDR3 runs to 16 residues. V was pared by 2 bases and J by 0 bases, with 11 bases between. Germline V lookup: CDR1 LNHDA, CDR2 SQIVND (reference sequence). The CDR3 reads CASSIKGHIAKNIQYF. Here the CDR3 DNA reads TGTGCCAGTAGTATAAAGGGACACATAGCCAAAAACATTCAGTACTTC. Based on the CDR3 plus reference TRBV19 and TRBJ2-4, the full variable domain is DGGITQSPKYLFRKEGQNVTLSCEQNLNHDAMYWYRQDPGQGLRLIYYSQIVNDFQKGDIAEGYSVSREKKESFPLTVTSAQKNPTAFYLCASSIKGHIAKNIQYFGAGTRLSVL.

V is TRBV7-2 and J is TRBJ2-5, with 8 bases aligning to TRBD2. The V gene's germline CDR1 is SGHTA and CDR2 FQGNSA. CDR3 length: 15 amino acids. The junction had 11 bases not matched to a gene; V was cut back by 7 bases and J by 4 bases. The CDR3: CASTLAPGLAETQYF. The CDR3 DNA reads as TGTGCCAGCACCCTAGCCCCCGGACTAGCAGAGACCCAGTACTTC.

There are many counts of this clonotype. The chain links TRBV20-1 to TRBJ1-1, with D possibly matching TRBD1 (5 bases). V was trimmed by 7 bases and J by 4 bases, leaving 19 bases between them. The CDR3 runs 14 residues. CDR1 DFQATT and CDR2 SNEGSKA come from the germline V gene (reference sequence). The CDR3 loop reads CSVLSGGMVTEAFF. CDR3 DNA: TGCAGTGTACTCTCGGGGGGGATGGTCACTGAAGCTTTCTTT.

Regarding this clonotype: One end of the junction fails to match germline, which may point to a read error. The V and J genes are TRBV12-3 or TRBV12-4 and TRBJ2-5; D perhaps matches TRBD2 (6 bases). This CDR3 region has 14 residues. The CDR3 loop reads CASRPRDGQETQHF. Here the CDR3 DNA reads TGTGCCAGCAGACCGCGGGACGGGCAAGAGACCCAGCACTTC.

Many counts were recorded for this clonotype. The genes are TRBV19 and TRBJ1-2, with TRBD1 identical over 7 bases. After removal of 3 bases from V and 4 bases from J, the junction contained 17 bases not matched to a gene. The CDR3 loop spans 18 amino acids. CDR1 is LNHDA and CDR2 is SQIVND in the germline V gene (reference sequence). The CDR3 sequence: CASSMNFLRQTGRYGYTF. The DNA for the CDR3 is TGTGCCAGTAGTATGAATTTTCTTCGGCAGACAGGGCGCTATGGCTACACCTTC.

This clonotype was found many times. This chain uses TRBV24-1 with TRBJ1-5; 7 bases map to TRBD1. The CDR3 loop spans 15 amino acids. The germline CDR1 and CDR2 sequences are KGHDR and SFDVKD. V gave up 4 bases and J gave up 2 bases; unmatched junction bases: 4. The CDR3 DNA sequence: TGTGCCACCAGTGACCCCGGACAGGGCAATCAGCCCCAGCATTTT. Residues: CATSDPGQGNQPQHF.

As regards this clonotype: The junction shows a germline mismatch at one end, possibly a read error. The genes are TRBV10-1 and TRBJ1-2, with 9 bases lining up with TRBD1. The CDR3 loop spans 14 amino acids. CDR1 and CDR2 (germline): WNHNN, SYGVQD (reference sequence). The CDR3 reads CAISPQGAVYGYTF. In DNA, the CDR3 is TGTGCCATCAGCCCACAGGGGGCAGTCTATGGCTACACCTTC.

As to this clonotype: A single base separates this from a much larger clone, so it may be a read error. The chain is built from TRBV6-5 and TRBJ2-2, with D possibly being TRBD2 (5 bases). CDR1 is MNHEY and CDR2 is SVGAGI in the germline V gene. The CDR3 has 15 amino acids. The V gene lost 4 bases and the J gene lost 1 base, with 10 bases spanning the gap. CDR3 DNA: TGTGCCAGCAGTTTCCGGGAAAGGAACACCGGGGAGCTGTTTTTT. It is translated as CASSFRERNTGELFF.

This clonotype was picked up many times. V and J are TRBV5-1 and TRBJ2-5; 10 nucleotides line up with TRBD2. The CDR3 consists of 17 residues. V gave up 0 bases and J gave up 4 bases; unmatched junction bases: 9. Germline CDR1 and CDR2: SGHRS and YFSETQ. CDR3 in amino acids: CASSLDPSSGSGETQYF. CDR3 coding DNA: TGCGCCAGCAGCTTGGATCCCTCTAGCGGGAGTGGAGAGACCCAGTACTTC.

This clonotype was recorded a few times. This chain connects TRBV20-1 to TRBJ2-1; D gene ambiguous. Germline V gene data show CDR1 as DFQATT and CDR2 as SNEGSKA (reference sequence). The V end lost 1 base, the J end lost 7 bases, and 8 bases lay between the germline ends. The CDR3 is made up of 12 amino acids. The CDR3 DNA reads as TGCAGTGCTAGAGTTCAGGAAAATGAGCAGTTCTTC. Protein sequence: CSARVQENEQFF.

In this sample, this clonotype turned up many times. V usage is TRBV19 and J usage is TRBJ1-1; 11 bases align to TRBD1. The CDR3 length is 16 residues. Germline assignment: CDR1 LNHDA and CDR2 SQIVND (reference sequence). The V and J ends lost 2 bases and 7 bases, in that order; junction bases with no gene match: 9. The CDR3 DNA reads as TGTGCCAGTAGTATACCCGGGACAGGGGGATTCGTTGAAGCTTTCTTT. Translation: CASSIPGTGGFVEAFF.

CDR3: CAIGGGPNEKLFF. The CDR3, as DNA: TGTGCCATCGGGGGGGGCCCTAATGAAAAACTGTTTTTT. The chain recombines TRBV7-3 with TRBJ1-4, with a weak D call TRBD1 (6 bases). Trimming took off 10 bases at V and 3 bases at J, with 12 bases between the two ends. Germline CDR1 and CDR2: SGHTA and FQGTGA. The CDR3 runs 13 residues. Together with reference TRBV7-3 and TRBJ1-4, the CDR3 gives the full variable domain: GAGVSQTPSNKVTEKGKYVELRCDPISGHTALYWYRQSLGQGPEFLIYFQGTGAADDSGLPNDRFFAVRPEGSVSTLKIQRTERGDSAVYLCAIGGGPNEKLFFGSGTQLSVL.

This chain connects TRBV24-1 to TRBJ1-5; the match to TRBD1 covers 8 bases. Per germline, CDR1 KGHDR and CDR2 SFDVKD. V shed 4 bases, J shed 5 bases, and the junction held 3 bases outside the gene matches. This CDR3 contains 14 residues. CDR3 sequence: CATSDTTGDQPQHF. The CDR3 nucleotides are TGTGCCACCAGTGACACGACAGGGGATCAGCCCCAGCATTTT.

The chain couples TRBV24-1 to TRBJ2-5; D call uncertain. The germline V gene encodes CDR1 KGHDR and CDR2 SFDVKD. CDR3 length: 12 residues. The germline V and J ends were trimmed by 3 bases and 5 bases, with 6 bases remaining between them. The CDR3 coding sequence is TGTGCCACCAGTGATCGCCTCGAGACCCAGTACTTC. It specifies CATSDRLETQYF.

This clonotype was observed at least ten times. This chain uses TRBV9 with TRBJ1-1; unclear D gene. The CDR3 spans 12 residues. Trimming cost V 0 bases and J 4 bases, with 4 bases left between them. Germline CDR1 is SGDLS and CDR2 is YYNGEE. This CDR3 reads CASSVGGTEAFF. CDR3 DNA sequence: TGTGCCAGCAGCGTAGGGGGCACTGAAGCTTTCTTT.

A few counts support this clonotype. J is TRBJ1-2 and V is TRBV4-2; maybe TRBD1 (5 bases). Germline CDR1 reads LGHNA; CDR2 reads YNFKEQ. This CDR3 contains 18 residues. V was cut by 1 base and J by 0 bases, with 18 bases left in between. CDR3 DNA: TGTGCCAGCAGCCAAGTTGGAGGGGCATCAGGAGCTAACTATGGCTACACCTTC. This gives the protein CASSQVGGASGANYGYTF.

This clonotype was detected ten times or more. The chain links TRBV9 to TRBJ2-1, with 8 bases fitting TRBD2. V was pared by 0 bases and J by 5 bases, with 4 bases of the junction left unmatched. There are 15 residues in the CDR3. Germline lookup yields CDR1 SGDLS and CDR2 YYNGEE. The chain's CDR3 is CASSVGAGAHNEQFF. CDR3 bases: TGTGCCAGCAGCGTAGGAGCGGGAGCCCACAATGAGCAGTTCTTC. Based on the CDR3 plus reference TRBV9 and TRBJ2-1, the full variable domain is DSGVTQTPKHLITATGQRVTLRCSPRSGDLSVYWYQQSLDQGLQFLIQYYNGEERAKGNILERFSAQQFPDLHSELNLSSLELGDSALYFCASSVGAGAHNEQFFGPGTRLTVL.

In this sample, this clonotype turned up once. The V gene is TRBV19, the J gene TRBJ2-2; TRBD1 matches 12 bases. The CDR3 is made up of 15 amino acids. The V segment lost 7 bases and the J segment 6 bases; nucleotides outside the gene matches: 6. The germline gives CDR1 LNHDA, CDR2 SQIVND (reference sequence). The CDR3 loop is CASILGQGAAGELFF. The CDR3 DNA sequence: TGTGCCAGTATCCTGGGACAGGGGGCGGCCGGGGAGCTGTTTTTT.

This chain links TRBV5-1 with TRBJ2-1; maybe TRBD2 (5 bases). Germline assignment: CDR1 SGHRS and CDR2 YFSETQ. Trimming stripped 4 bases from V and 0 bases from J, with 11 bases between. The CDR3 loop spans 15 amino acids. The CDR3 spells CASSHKADSYNEQFF. The CDR3 DNA follows: TGCGCCAGCAGCCACAAAGCGGACTCCTACAATGAGCAGTTCTTC.

The chain links TRBV14 to TRBJ2-2; TRBD2 is a possible D gene (5 bases). V shed 2 bases and J shed 2 bases, with 6 bases lying between them. This CDR3 region has 14 residues. The germline gives CDR1 SGHDN, CDR2 FVKESK. The CDR3 loop reads CASSQRLNTGELFF. CDR3 in DNA: TGTGCCAGCAGCCAAAGACTAAACACCGGGGAGCTGTTTTTT. The whole variable domain, filled in from reference TRBV14 and TRBJ2-2, reads EAGVTQFPSHSVIEKGQTVTLRCDPISGHDNLYWYRRVMGKEIKFLLHFVKESKQDESGMPNNRFLAERTGGTYSTLKVQPAELEDSGVYFCASSQRLNTGELFFGEGSRLTVL.

The table lists this clonotype with many counts. The rearrangement links TRBV19 to TRBJ2-1; 11 bases line up with TRBD2. The CDR3 has 16 amino acids. V shed 3 bases, J shed 5 bases, and the junction held 6 bases outside the gene matches. Germline V gives CDR1 LNHDA, CDR2 SQIVND (reference sequence). CDR3 sequence reads: CASSIPGTSGNNEQFF. As DNA, the CDR3 is TGTGCCAGTAGTATCCCCGGGACTAGCGGCAACAATGAGCAGTTCTTC.

The gene calls are TRBV27 and TRBJ2-3; 7 nucleotides match TRBD1. Germline V gene data show CDR1 as MNHEY and CDR2 as SMNVEV (reference sequence). Trimming took 5 bases from V and 6 from J; bases not matched to a gene: 2. The CDR3 totals 12 residues. This CDR3 is CASSDREDTQYF. The DNA of the CDR3 is TGTGCCAGCAGTGACAGGGAGGATACGCAGTATTTT.